This section outlines one T cell receptor (beta chain) sequence together with its context. The antigen remains unidentified. ViraFEST assay sequencing came after antigen-specific CD4+ T cells were expanded with viral peptide pools. Upon completion of around 9 days in culture, CD4+ T cells were isolated. Documented for the person is a PCR-confirmed SARS-CoV-2 infection occurring between March and December 2020. Two-dose vaccination with either BNT162b2 or mRNA-1273 was given to the participants. The sample comes from a study of vaccination effects on CD4 cells after COVID-19. Germline V CDR1 and CDR2: SGHRS, YFSETQ. V was cut by 5 bases and J by 1 base, with 12 bases left in between. This CDR3 spans 15 amino acids. Data came from immunoSEQ multiplex PCR; TCRdb stores just in-frame clones and leaves some out. The repertoire holds about 17,000 clones, 65% to 75% seen once, with about 20% in the top ten.

The material was CD4+ T cells from PBMCs cultured with SARS-CoV-2 spike peptides, obtained after COVID-19 vaccination. The TCR originated in a human donor who had a prior SARS-CoV-2 infection. The chain employs TRBV5-1 and TRBJ2-2; D unresolved. CDR3 amino acids: CASSQNPVNTGELFF. The CDR3 DNA reads TGCGCCAGCAGTCAGAACCCGGTGAACACCGGGGAGCTGTTTTTT.